Below, 10 T cell receptor beta chains from the same sample are listed, as sequenced in a study of cytomegalovirus exposure and HLA in healthy donors. The study ran its PCR with 60 Vbeta and 13 Jbeta primers. TCRdb keeps only in-frame clones here, not all; method: immunoSEQ multiplex PCR. The table records roughly 70,000 clones, around 70% of them present only once. The material sequenced was PBMCs. The receptors were gathered from a human donor in good health.

The chain recombines TRBV7-9 with TRBJ1-6; tentatively, D is TRBD1 (5 bases). The CDR3 runs to 16 residues. Trimming pared 5 bases from V and 1 base from J, leaving 12 bases between. Germline assignment: CDR1 SEHNR and CDR2 FQNEAQ (reference sequence). The DNA for the CDR3 is TGTGCCAGCAGCCCTTGGGCAGGGTCCTATAATTCACCCCTCCACTTT. This gives the protein CASSPWAGSYNSPLHF.

About this clone: One end of the junction does not line up with germline, which may come from a read error. The gene calls are TRBV7-7 and TRBJ2-5; TRBD2 matches at 9 bases. The CDR3 covers 16 residues. From germline, CDR1 is SSHAT and CDR2 FNYEAQ (reference sequence). The DNA of the CDR3 is TGTGCTAGCAGCCAGACTAGCGGTAACCTTCAAGAGACCCAGTACTTC. Encoded protein: CASSQTSGNLQETQYF.

This clone has a handful of counts. The chain carries TRBV30 and TRBJ1-4; D is ambiguous. The V gene's germline CDR1 is GTSNPN and CDR2 SVGIG (reference sequence). The germline V and J ends were trimmed by 3 bases and 0 bases, with 11 bases remaining between them. This CDR3 spans 15 amino acids. The CDR3 sequence is CAWRAAFATNEKLFF. The CDR3 nucleotides are TGTGCCTGGAGGGCGGCTTTTGCAACTAATGAAAAACTGTTTTTT.

V gene TRBV4-1 combines with J gene TRBJ2-7; tentative D call: TRBD1 (5 bases). The length of the CDR3 is 18 residues. Per the germline V gene, CDR1 is MGHRA and CDR2 is YSYEKL. Trimming cost V 0 bases and J 3 bases, with 21 bases left between them. CDR3 protein: CASSQEGRRGLTYYEQYF. As DNA, the CDR3 is TGCGCCAGCAGCCAAGAAGGTCGAAGGGGCCTTACCTACTACGAGCAGTACTTC.

This clone appeared a few times. This sequence joins TRBV11-2 and TRBJ1-5; 10 nucleotides agree with TRBD1. The CDR3 has 14 amino acids. Germline V CDR1 and CDR2: SGHAT, FQNNGV. V was pared by 5 bases and J by 5 bases, with 3 bases of the junction left unmatched. In DNA, the CDR3 is TGTGCCAGCAGCATTGGGACAGGGGATCAGCCCCAGCATTTT. Translated: CASSIGTGDQPQHF.

The genes are TRBV9 and TRBJ2-1; D perhaps matches TRBD2 (5 bases). CDR1 and CDR2 from the germline V gene are SGDLS and YYNGEE. CDR3 length equals 15 residues. V lost 0 bases and J 0 bases, leaving 7 bases between the germline ends. In DNA form, the CDR3 reads TGTGCCAGCAGCGTAGATGAGGGCTCCTACAATGAGCAGTTCTTC. Translated: CASSVDEGSYNEQFF.

There are a few counts of this clone. The chain combines TRBV6-5 with TRBJ1-1; 9 bases are shared with TRBD1. This CDR3 comprises 14 residues. Germline-derived CDR1 and CDR2 are MNHEY and SVGAGI. Trimming at V came to 5 bases and at J to 5 bases, leaving 6 bases not matched to a gene. CDR3 nucleotides: TGTGCCAGCAGTGACGACAGGGGGTTGACTGAAGCTTTCTTT. The encoded protein is CASSDDRGLTEAFF.

This clone has just a few counts. V is TRBV15 and J is TRBJ2-7, with D possibly matching TRBD1 (5 bases). The CDR3 length is 15 residues. From germline, CDR1 is LNHNV and CDR2 YYDKDF (reference sequence). The V and J ends lost 4 bases and 7 bases respectively, with 20 bases between them. The CDR3 sequence is CATSTSRDALQEQYF. The DNA for the CDR3 is TGTGCCACCAGCACGTCCAGGGATGCGTTGCAGGAGCAGTACTTC.

Only one count was recorded for this clone. This specimen includes other DNA sequences encoding the same CDR3. The chain recombines TRBV6-5 with TRBJ2-7; TRBD1 agrees at 7 bases. V trimming: 0 bases; J trimming: 2 bases; junction bases outside the gene matches: 4. CDR3 length: 15 residues. Germline V lookup: CDR1 MNHEY, CDR2 SVGAGI. CDR3 residues: CASSYSGQGAYEQYF. CDR3 DNA: TGTGCCAGCAGTTACTCTGGCCAGGGGGCCTACGAGCAGTACTTC.

CDR3 coding DNA: TGTGCCAGCAGTGACGGCGGACTTGCCGCCATATATTTT. Translated: CASSDGGLAAIYF. The chain recombines TRBV6-1 with TRBJ1-3; D not certain. Per germline, CDR1 MNHNS and CDR2 SASEGT. The V gene lost 3 bases and the J gene lost 11 bases, with 14 bases spanning the gap. This CDR3 has 13 residues.